The sequence of this TCR beta chain was determined in a study of CD8 T cells in ankylosing spondylitis. Libraries for TCR beta were made by quantitative 5'-RACE with molecular barcodes. Each CDR3 protein gets one entry after TCRdb re-called the 5' RACE reads with MiXCR. The repertoire holds about 30,000 distinct CDR3 sequences, over 12% seen once, with 36% in the top ten. Points from the study as a whole: Matched ankylosing spondylitis synovial fluid reportedly contained a significantly enriched population of disease-linked clones.

About this clonotype: Its antigen is not known.

This CDR3 is 15 amino acids long. Germline lookup yields CDR1 DFQATT and CDR2 SNEGSKA (reference sequence). Trimming took off 5 bases at V and 4 bases at J, with 21 bases between the two ends. Sequencing was performed on blood. This receptor was identified in a male donor with ankylosing spondylitis or in good health (not recorded which). The V gene is TRBV20-1, the J gene TRBJ2-7, with D possibly TRBD2 on 6 matching bases. The CDR3 region is CSAHRGERETYEQYF. The CDR3 DNA reads TGCAGTGCTCATAGAGGGGAACGGGAGACGTACGAGCAGTACTTC.